Below are 6 T cell receptor beta chains sequenced from a single sample in a study of blood T cell repertoires in COVID-19. Assay used: immunoSEQ multiplex PCR; TCRdb lists only in-frame clones, some missing. Among about 270,000 clones, roughly 84% were seen once, and the ten largest hold roughly 3.1%. Sequenced input: peripheral blood. The receptors originated from a woman between 18 and 29 years old with acute or convalescent COVID-19.

The rearrangement joins TRBV13 to TRBJ1-5; D is perhaps TRBD1 (5 bases). CDR1 is PRHDT, CDR2 FYEKMQ, per germline (reference sequence). Trimming pared 3 bases from V and 7 bases from J, leaving 10 bases between. This CDR3 is built from 13 residues. The chain's CDR3 is CASSFGGDQPQHF. DNA for the CDR3: TGTGCCAGCAGCTTCGGGGGTGACCAGCCCCAGCATTTT.

CDR3 DNA: TGTGCCAGCAGCTCCCAAACCGGGTCGGATACGCAGTATTTT. Translated, it gives CASSSQTGSDTQYF. This sequence joins TRBV7-3 and TRBJ2-3; unclear D gene. The ends were cut back, 4 bases at V and 6 bases at J, with 14 bases in the middle. This CDR3 has 14 amino acids. The V gene's germline CDR1 is SGHTA and CDR2 FQGTGA. The full variable domain, rest sourced from reference TRBV7-3 and TRBJ2-3, is GAGVSQTPSNKVTEKGKYVELRCDPISGHTALYWYRQSLGQGPEFLIYFQGTGAADDSGLPNDRFFAVRPEGSVSTLKIQRTERGDSAVYLCASSSQTGSDTQYFGPGTRLTVL.

The genes are TRBV6-1 and TRBJ2-7; 7 positions agree with TRBD2. Germline V CDR1 and CDR2: MNHNS, SASEGT. The CDR3 covers 17 residues. The V segment lost 4 bases and the J segment 7 bases; nucleotides outside the gene matches: 19. This CDR3 reads CASSALSRSMSGGEQYF. Here the CDR3 DNA reads TGTGCCAGCAGTGCCTTGTCCCGAAGTATGTCGGGAGGAGAGCAGTACTTC.

Details on this clone: Other nucleotide sequences from this sample produce the same CDR3. The rearrangement joins TRBV19 to TRBJ1-3; weak D call: TRBD1 (5 bases). V lost 3 bases and J 0 bases, leaving 9 bases between the germline ends. The CDR3 spans 15 residues. CDR1 and CDR2 (germline): LNHDA, SQIVND (reference sequence). CDR3 amino acids: CASSIRGSSGNTIYF. The CDR3, as DNA: TGTGCCAGTAGTATCCGGGGGAGCTCTGGAAACACCATATATTTT.

V and J are TRBV7-9 and TRBJ1-2; 8 bases match TRBD1. The germline V gene has CDR1 SEHNR and CDR2 FQNEAQ (reference sequence). This CDR3 contains 14 residues. Trimming removed 5 bases from V and 8 bases from J; junction bases left unmatched: 10. In DNA form, the CDR3 reads TGTGCCAGCAGCCCAACCGACAGGGGTAGCGGCTACACCTTC. Protein product: CASSPTDRGSGYTF.

The chain joins TRBV20-1 to TRBJ1-1; TRBD1 might be the D (5 bases). CDR1 DFQATT and CDR2 SNEGSKA come from the germline V gene (reference sequence). The V and J ends lost 3 bases and 7 bases respectively, with 15 bases between them. There are 13 residues in the CDR3. This CDR3 reads CSASGYRSGEAFF. The CDR3 DNA reads TGCAGTGCTAGTGGGTACAGGTCTGGTGAAGCTTTCTTT.